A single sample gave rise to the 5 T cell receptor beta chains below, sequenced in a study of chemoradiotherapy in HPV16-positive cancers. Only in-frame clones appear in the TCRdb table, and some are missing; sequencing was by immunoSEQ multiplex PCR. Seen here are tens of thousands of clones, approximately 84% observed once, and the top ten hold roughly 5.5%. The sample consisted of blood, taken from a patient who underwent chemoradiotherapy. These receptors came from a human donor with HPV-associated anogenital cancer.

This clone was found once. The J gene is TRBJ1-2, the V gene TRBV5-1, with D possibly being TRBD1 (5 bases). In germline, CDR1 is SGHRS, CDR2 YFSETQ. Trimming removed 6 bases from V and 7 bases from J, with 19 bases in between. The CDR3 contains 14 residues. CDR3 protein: CASNTQAGSGGYTF. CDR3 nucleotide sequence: TGCGCCAGCAACACTCAGGCAGGGTCTGGTGGCTACACCTTC.

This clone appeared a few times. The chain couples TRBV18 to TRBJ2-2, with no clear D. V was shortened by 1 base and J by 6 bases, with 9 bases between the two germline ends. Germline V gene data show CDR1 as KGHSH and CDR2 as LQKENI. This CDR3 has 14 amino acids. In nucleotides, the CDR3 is TGTGCCAGCTCACCACTCAGGAGTCCCGGGGAGCTGTTTTTT. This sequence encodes CASSPLRSPGELFF.

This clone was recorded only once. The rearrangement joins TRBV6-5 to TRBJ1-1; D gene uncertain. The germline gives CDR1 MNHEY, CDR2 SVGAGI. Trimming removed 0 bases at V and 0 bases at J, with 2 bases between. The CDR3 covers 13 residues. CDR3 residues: CASSYSLNTEAFF. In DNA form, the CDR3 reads TGTGCCAGCAGTTACTCCCTGAACACTGAAGCTTTCTTT.

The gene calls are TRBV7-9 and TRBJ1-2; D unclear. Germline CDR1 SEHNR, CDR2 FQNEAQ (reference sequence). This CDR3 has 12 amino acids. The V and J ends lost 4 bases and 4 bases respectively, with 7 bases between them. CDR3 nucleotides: TGTGCCAGCAGCTCCGAGACCTATGGCTACACCTTC. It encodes CASSSETYGYTF.

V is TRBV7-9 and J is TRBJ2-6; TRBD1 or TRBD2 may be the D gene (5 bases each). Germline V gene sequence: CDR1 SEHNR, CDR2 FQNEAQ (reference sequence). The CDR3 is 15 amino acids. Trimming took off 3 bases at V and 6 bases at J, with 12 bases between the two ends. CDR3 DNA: TGTGCCAGCAGCTTGGGCCAGGGAGAGGCCAACGTCCTGACTTTC. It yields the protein CASSLGQGEANVLTF.